These 21 T cell receptor beta chains share one sample of origin, sequenced in a study of blood T cell repertoires in COVID-19. Assay used: immunoSEQ multiplex PCR; TCRdb lists only in-frame clones, some missing. This table holds about 160,000 clones, roughly four fifths found once. The material sequenced was peripheral blood. The source is a human donor with acute or convalescent COVID-19. The donor label of this sample is uncertain.

The chain employs TRBV19 and TRBJ1-2; no clear D. Germline CDR1 is LNHDA and CDR2 is SQIVND (reference sequence). Trimming pared 1 base from V and 6 bases from J, leaving 12 bases between. CDR3 size: 14 residues. CDR3: CASSIVPLGHGYTF. The DNA for the CDR3 is TGTGCCAGTAGTATAGTACCCTTGGGCCATGGCTACACCTTC.

This chain uses TRBV4-2 with TRBJ1-1; D is undetermined. This CDR3 is built from 13 residues. Trimming pared 4 bases from V and 5 bases from J, leaving 11 bases between. Germline V gives CDR1 LGHNA, CDR2 YNFKEQ. The CDR3 spells CASSPMGGTEAFF. Written as DNA, the CDR3 is TGTGCCAGCAGCCCTATGGGAGGGACTGAAGCTTTCTTT.

The V and J genes are TRBV30 and TRBJ1-4; D perhaps matches TRBD1 (6 bases). Germline CDR1 and CDR2: GTSNPN and SVGIG (reference sequence). The length of the CDR3 is 15 residues. V was cut by 0 bases and J by 5 bases, with 13 bases left in between. The CDR3 coding sequence is TGTGCCTGGAGTGTGGGGGGGCACCCCAATGAAAAACTGTTTTTT. This encodes CAWSVGGHPNEKLFF.

Only a few counts were recorded for this clone. J is TRBJ2-1 and V is TRBV6-4; 9 bases are a match to TRBD2. The J segment lost 9 bases and the V segment lost 0 bases, leaving 12 bases of the junction unmatched. The length of the CDR3 is 17 residues. Germline V gene lookup returns CDR1 MRHNA and CDR2 SNTAGT. CDR3 sequence: CASSDSPVLAGQGEQFF. The CDR3 bases are TGTGCCAGCAGTGACTCACCTGTGCTAGCGGGGCAGGGTGAGCAGTTCTTC.

The chain carries TRBV6-2 or TRBV6-3 and TRBJ2-5; the match to TRBD2 covers 9 bases. Germline-derived CDR1 and CDR2 are MNHEY and SVGEGT. The CDR3 runs 16 residues. J was trimmed by 3 bases and V by 0 bases; bases with no gene match: 5. The DNA for the CDR3 is TGTGCCAGCAGTTACTCGATCCCTAGCGGGAAAGAGACCCAGTACTTC. Translation gives CASSYSIPSGKETQYF.

As to this clone: This specimen includes other DNA sequences encoding the same CDR3. The V call is TRBV19, the J call TRBJ2-3; 12 positions agree with TRBD2. The V and J ends lost 2 bases and 4 bases, in that order; junction bases with no gene match: 1. Germline values: CDR1 LNHDA, CDR2 SQIVND (reference sequence). This CDR3 is built from 15 residues. The CDR3 nucleotides are TGTGCCAGTAGTATACTAGCGGGGGGGCCAGATACGCAGTATTTT. It encodes CASSILAGGPDTQYF. The full variable domain, completed using reference TRBV19 and TRBJ2-3, is DGGITQSPKYLFRKEGQNVTLSCEQNLNHDAMYWYRQDPGQGLRLIYYSQIVNDFQKGDIAEGYSVSREKKESFPLTVTSAQKNPTAFYLCASSILAGGPDTQYFGPGTRLTVL.

This clone came up once. The gene calls are TRBV6-5 and TRBJ1-3, with D perhaps TRBD1 (5 bases). CDR3 length equals 12 residues. The germline V and J ends were trimmed by 9 bases and 4 bases, with 10 bases remaining between them. The germline V gene encodes CDR1 MNHEY and CDR2 SVGAGI. In DNA, the CDR3 is TGTGCCAGTAGGACACCAGGAAACACCATATATTTT. Its protein product is CASRTPGNTIYF.

The V and J genes are TRBV30 and TRBJ1-1, with D perhaps TRBD1 (5 bases). Between the trimmed V and J ends, which lost 1 base and 11 bases, there was a span of 17 bases. The CDR3 is 13 residues long. Looked up from germline, CDR1 is GTSNPN and CDR2 is SVGIG (reference sequence). In DNA, the CDR3 is TGTGCCTGGAGTGGGTATCTAGGGGAGGCTGCTTTCTTT. It is translated as CAWSGYLGEAAFF.

This chain joins TRBV7-3 and TRBJ2-1; possibly TRBD1 for D (5 bases). This CDR3 is built from 15 residues. The germline gives CDR1 SGHTA, CDR2 FQGTGA. The V and J ends lost 0 bases and 4 bases respectively, with 10 bases between them. The CDR3 DNA is TGTGCCAGCAGCTTAACGTTAAACAGGTACAATGAGCAGTTCTTC. It is translated as CASSLTLNRYNEQFF.

This clone has just one count. CDR3 region: CASSPAILSGTSGGAVDTQYF. For the CDR3, the DNA is TGTGCCAGCAGCCCCGCTATCCTTTCCGGGACTAGCGGGGGGGCGGTAGATACGCAGTATTTT. The chain combines TRBV3-1 (or the pseudogene TRBV3-2) with TRBJ2-3; 16 nucleotides align to TRBD2. The CDR3 is 21 residues long. After removal of 4 bases from V and 5 bases from J, the junction contained 18 bases not matched to a gene. The germline gives CDR1 LGHDT, CDR2 YNNKEL (reference sequence).

This rearrangement joins TRBV19 to TRBJ1-5, with TRBD1 as a possible D gene (6 bases). This CDR3 contains 16 residues. The germline V gene has CDR1 LNHDA and CDR2 SQIVND (reference sequence). With 8 bases removed from V and 2 bases from J, the gap between germline ends came to 19 bases. This CDR3 is CASSSLGTNRNQPQHF. The CDR3 bases are TGTGCCAGTTCTTCCCTCGGGACAAATCGCAATCAGCCCCAGCATTTT.

The chain couples TRBV5-6 to TRBJ1-5; 7 nucleotides line up with TRBD1. The J segment lost 6 bases and the V segment lost 3 bases, leaving 12 bases of the junction unmatched. This CDR3 is built from 16 residues. The germline CDR1 and CDR2 sequences are SGHDT and YYEEEE. CDR3 bases: TGTGCCAGCAGCTCTCAGGGGGGCCGGGGGAGTCAGCCCCAGCATTTT. Amino acid sequence: CASSSQGGRGSQPQHF.

This chain joins TRBV3-1 (or the pseudogene TRBV3-2) and TRBJ1-5; 7 bases align to TRBD1. The V gene end was trimmed by 0 bases and the J gene end by 4 bases; junction bases not matched to a gene: 0. The CDR3 runs 14 residues. Germline V gene sequence: CDR1 LGHDT, CDR2 YNNKEL (reference sequence). CDR3 in amino acids: CASSQDRGNQPQHF. DNA of the CDR3: TGTGCCAGCAGCCAAGACAGGGGGAATCAGCCCCAGCATTTT.

The CDR3 here is CASSQERRLVPDEQFF. CDR3 DNA sequence: TGTGCCAGCAGCCAAGAAAGGCGGCTAGTTCCCGATGAGCAGTTCTTC. The rearrangement joins TRBV3-1 (or the pseudogene TRBV3-2) to TRBJ2-1; D ambiguous. This CDR3 is 16 amino acids long. CDR1 and CDR2 from the germline V gene are LGHDT and YNNKEL (reference sequence). The V end was cut by 0 bases, the J end by 8 bases, with 17 bases between.

This clone was seen once. The chain links TRBV5-4 to TRBJ2-7, with TRBD1 matching over 11 bases. The CDR3 is 15 residues long. Germline V gives CDR1 SGHNT, CDR2 YYREEE (reference sequence). The V and J ends lost 4 bases and 3 bases, in that order; junction bases with no gene match: 6. The DNA for the CDR3 is TGTGCCAGCAGCCACGGGACAGGGGGTATCTACGAGCAGTACTTC. Translated, it gives CASSHGTGGIYEQYF.

This clone was seen a few times. The chain carries TRBV9 and TRBJ1-3; D possibly corresponds to TRBD1 (6 bases). The CDR3 has 15 amino acids. Germline CDR1 SGDLS, CDR2 YYNGEE. Trimming stripped 4 bases from V and 5 bases from J, with 16 bases between. CDR3: CASSPGQGLRNTIYF. The DNA for the CDR3 is TGTGCCAGCAGCCCGGGACAAGGTCTTCGAAACACCATATATTTT.

The V gene is TRBV5-1, the J gene TRBJ2-1, with a possible D match to TRBD1 (6 bases). Germline CDR1 SGHRS, CDR2 YFSETQ. The V end lost 4 bases, the J end lost 5 bases, and 22 bases lay between the germline ends. This CDR3 region has 17 residues. This CDR3 is CASSPRAYGAGDNEQFF. The CDR3 nucleotides read TGCGCCAGCAGCCCTAGGGCATATGGGGCAGGGGACAATGAGCAGTTCTTC.

This clone showed up just a few times. The chain joins TRBV6-5 to TRBJ1-5, with unresolved D. Germline V lookup: CDR1 MNHEY, CDR2 SVGAGI. The CDR3 has 15 amino acids. The V and J ends lost 6 bases and 2 bases respectively, with 14 bases between them. In nucleotides, the CDR3 is TGTGCCAGCAGCCGCAGCGGTCGGGGCAATCAGCCCCAGCATTTT. Translating it yields CASSRSGRGNQPQHF.

This clone was counted a few times. The genes are TRBV30 and TRBJ1-1, with unresolved D. This CDR3 is built from 17 residues. Trimming removed 2 bases at V and 3 bases at J, with 22 bases between. CDR1 GTSNPN and CDR2 SVGIG come from the germline V gene (reference sequence). CDR3 DNA: TGTGCCTGGAGTTTTGGTGCCAGAGGGATTAAATACACTGAAGCTTTCTTT. Protein: CAWSFGARGIKYTEAFF.

With respect to this clone: Other nucleotide sequences in the sample specify the same CDR3. The J gene is TRBJ1-1, the V gene TRBV7-9; D is unclear. V lost 2 bases to trimming and J lost 1 base, with 5 bases between them. Germline loops: CDR1 SEHNR, CDR2 FQNEAQ (reference sequence). The CDR3 has 13 residues. CDR3 residues: CASSLTGNTEAFF. The CDR3 DNA follows: TGTGCCAGCAGCTTAACTGGGAACACTGAAGCTTTCTTT.

This clone has a handful of counts. The V gene is TRBV19, the J gene TRBJ1-4, with TRBD1 matching over 9 bases. The V and J ends lost 8 bases and 8 bases, in that order; junction bases with no gene match: 9. The CDR3 totals 14 residues. Germline lookup yields CDR1 LNHDA and CDR2 SQIVND (reference sequence). CDR3 bases: TGTGCCAGTCACAGGGGGCAAAGAGGGGAAAAACTGTTTTTT. Translated, it gives CASHRGQRGEKLFF. Using reference TRBV19 and TRBJ1-4 for the parts outside the CDR3, the full variable domain is DGGITQSPKYLFRKEGQNVTLSCEQNLNHDAMYWYRQDPGQGLRLIYYSQIVNDFQKGDIAEGYSVSREKKESFPLTVTSAQKNPTAFYLCASHRGQRGEKLFFGSGTQLSVL.